This T cell receptor beta chain was sequenced for a study of OX40 agonist ivuxolimab in advanced cancers. Some background on the complete study: The costimulatory receptor OX40 (CD134) was targeted by ivuxolimab, a fully human IgG2 agonistic monoclonal antibody. Intravenous ivuxolimab was administered to patients every 2 weeks at six dose levels: 0.01, 0.1, 0.3, 1.5, 3 and 10 mg/kg. Among the approximately 50 dose-escalation patients, approximately 20 had hepatocellular carcinoma, around 15 melanoma, 9 renal cell carcinoma and 9 head and neck cancer. In the dose-escalation cohort, approximately 83% of patients were male, and the mean age was approximately 60 years with a range of about 20 to 80. Patients were allowed to have had prior anti-PD-1, anti-PD-L1 or anti-CTLA-4 therapy, and 40% to 45% of the dose-escalation patients had previously received checkpoint inhibitors. Partial responses occurred in three dose-escalation patients, of whom one had hepatocellular carcinoma and two had cutaneous melanoma. Peripheral TCRbeta sequencing was intended to test whether TCR sequence diversity was altered and clonal T-cell expansion was caused by ivuxolimab. The paper reports the monotherapy dose-escalation portion (N = 52 patients) of the phase I ivuxolimab trial. Study-wide findings and limitations: At doses of 0.1 to 3.0 mg/kg, clonal expansion of both CD4+ and CD8+ T cells in blood was seen between baseline and week 6. In the 0.1-3.0 mg/kg groups, partial responders had among the lowest normalized peripheral clonal expansion, particularly in CD8+ T cells. Low levels of normalized T-cell clonal expansion were also seen in some patients who did not respond. On average, CD8+ T cells showed more expanded clones than CD4+ T cells after ivuxolimab. The antigen specificity of the clonally expanded peripheral T cells was not determined.

Concerning this clone itself: Its target antigen remains unknown. The record has no base qualities; no much larger clone is one base away.

To sequence the TCRbeta CDR3 region, genomic DNA was isolated from the sorted cells. The immunoSEQ Assay was used for sequencing of TCRbeta CDR3 regions. TCRdb obtained this table from immuneACCESS and retained in-frame rearrangements with V and J assigned. These tables miss some clones; where compared with another copy, unresolved V genes account for less than half of the shortfall, and the remainder is unexplained. Here the sample has about 35,000 clones; approximately 80% occur a single time. Of the sample, 15% to 20% is held by the ten largest clones. The trial excluded patients who had a history of autoimmune disease or who were on systemic immunosuppression. Peripheral blood for TCR sequencing was collected from all dose cohorts at baseline, on cycle 4 day 1, and on cycle 7 day 1. The samples were drawn from a first-in-human, open-label, multicenter phase I dose-escalation trial of ivuxolimab. Adults with locally advanced or metastatic melanoma, renal cell carcinoma, hepatocellular carcinoma or head and neck squamous cell carcinoma were enrolled in the trial. CD4+ and CD8+ T cells were sorted separately from peripheral blood before TCR sequencing.

V is cut back by 1 base and J by 2 bases, with 4 bases in the junction unmatched. CDR1 and CDR2 are read off the germline V gene (reference sequence) as LNHNV and YYDKDF. From cysteine to phenylalanine, the CDR3 is 15 amino acids long. Kept here is only the CDR3 DNA, which spans 45 bases and is read in frame from base 1. The sequence came from an adult with an advanced solid tumor such as melanoma, head and neck, liver or kidney cancer. This sample comprised CD4+ or CD8+ T cells sorted from blood, obtained in a trial of the OX40 agonist ivuxolimab. This chain joins TRBV15 to TRBJ2-5, with 7 bases in between that match TRBD2. The CDR3 region has the sequence CATSRAPSGQETQYF. The DNA sequence is as follows: TGTGCCACCAGCAGAGCGCCTAGCGGACAAGAGACCCAGTACTTC.